The 3 T cell receptor beta chains in this list originate from one sample, sequenced in a study of cytomegalovirus exposure and HLA in healthy donors. Both 60 Vbeta primers and 13 Jbeta primers went into the PCR. Sequencing was performed with immunoSEQ multiplex PCR; in TCRdb, only in-frame clones are kept and a portion is missing. In the table there are 150,000 to 200,000 clones, around three quarters of which are singletons. The sequenced sample was PBMCs. The receptors were gathered from a middle-aged woman in good health and CMV-seronegative.

This clone showed up just a few times. The rearrangement uses TRBV7-2 and TRBJ2-1; TRBD1 agrees at 7 bases. Unmatched junction bases numbered 9, after V lost 5 bases and J lost 2 bases. Germline V lookup: CDR1 SGHTA, CDR2 FQGNSA. This CDR3 comprises 16 residues. This CDR3 is CASSPRQGLTYNEQFF. The CDR3 DNA reads TGTGCCAGCAGCCCCCGACAGGGCCTCACCTACAATGAGCAGTTCTTC.

The V gene is TRBV2, the J gene TRBJ2-7, with 9 bases matching TRBD2. The CDR3 sequence is 15 residues long. With 3 bases clipped from V and 2 bases from J, the junction kept 5 bases outside the gene matches. Per the germline V gene, CDR1 is SNHLY and CDR2 is FYNNEI. The DNA for the CDR3 is TGTGCCAGCAGTGAGGGACTAGCCAGAACCTACGAGCAGTACTTC. This translates into CASSEGLARTYEQYF. Supplemented by reference TRBV2 and TRBJ2-7, the full variable domain reads EPEVTQTPSHQVTQMGQEVILRCVPISNHLYFYWYRQILGQKVEFLVSFYNNEISEKSEIFDDQFSVERPDGSNFTLKIRSTKLEDSAMYFCASSEGLARTYEQYFGPGTRLTVT.

In DNA, the CDR3 is TGTGCCAGCAGGGGGGCTGTTGGGCCCCAGCATTTT. It specifies CASRGAVGPQHF. The V call is TRBV28, the J call TRBJ1-5, with D perhaps TRBD1 (6 bases). The CDR3 is made up of 12 amino acids. Per the germline V gene, CDR1 is MDHEN and CDR2 is SYDVKM. The V gene lost 6 bases and the J gene lost 9 bases, with 12 bases spanning the gap.